These 23 T cell receptor beta chains came from one sample sequenced in a study of a mutant IDH1 vaccine in newly diagnosed glioma. Their antigen targets remain unknown. Stated time point: week 47, end of study. Each vaccine dose was 300 ug of mutant IDH1 20-mer peptide, with topical imiquimod. Assay used: immunoSEQ multiplex PCR; TCRdb lists only in-frame clones, some missing. The data contain about 84,000 clones, roughly four fifths of them singletons. Sequenced here: PBMCs, sampled from a glioma patient whose treatment included an IDH1 peptide vaccine. These receptors were collected from a middle-aged man with glioma.

The rearrangement joins TRBV6-5 to TRBJ2-7; 8 bases are a match to TRBD2. The germline V gene encodes CDR1 MNHEY and CDR2 SVGAGI. The CDR3 covers 14 residues. With 5 bases clipped from V and 1 base from J, the junction kept 4 bases outside the gene matches. DNA for the CDR3: TGTGCCAGCAGTCTGACTAGCGAGTCCTACGAGCAGTACTTC. Its translation: CASSLTSESYEQYF.

The rearrangement links TRBV4-3 to TRBJ1-3; maybe TRBD1 (5 bases). CDR3 length equals 15 residues. In germline, CDR1 is LGHNA, CDR2 YSLEER. Trimming took off 0 bases at V and 2 bases at J, with 8 bases between the two ends. The CDR3 coding sequence is TGCGCCAGCAGCCAAGATACAGGTGCTGGAAACACCATATATTTT. It specifies CASSQDTGAGNTIYF.

This clone was detected only a few times. The chain carries TRBV19 and TRBJ1-4; unclear D gene. The germline V and J ends were trimmed by 5 bases and 5 bases, with 12 bases remaining between them. CDR3 length: 14 residues. Germline loops: CDR1 LNHDA, CDR2 SQIVND (reference sequence). CDR3 DNA sequence: TGTGCCAGTAGTTCTCTGGGGATAAATGAAAAACTGTTTTTT. Translating it yields CASSSLGINEKLFF.

The gene calls are TRBV4-3 and TRBJ2-7, with TRBD1 matching over 11 bases. CDR1 and CDR2 (germline): LGHNA, YSLEER. V was clipped by 4 bases and J by 4 bases; unmatched bases: 6. The CDR3 has 15 residues. The CDR3: CASSPEGTGGYEQYF. For the CDR3, the DNA is TGCGCCAGCAGCCCCGAAGGGACAGGGGGATACGAGCAGTACTTC.

As concerns this clone: Just one base apart from a much larger clone, this may be a read error. The chain uses TRBV28 and TRBJ1-1; D is ambiguous. V was clipped by 6 bases and J by 2 bases, with 7 bases between them. The germline CDR1 and CDR2 sequences are MDHEN and SYDVKM. The CDR3 covers 12 residues. The CDR3 DNA is TGTGCCAGCAGCCGGAGTAACACTGAAGCTTTCTTT. This translates into CASSRSNTEAFF.

The CDR3: CASSKGLAGGMFF. CDR3 nucleotide sequence: TGTGCCAGCAGCAAAGGACTAGCGGGAGGTATGTTCTTC. The chain recombines TRBV11-2 with TRBJ2-1, with 14 bases aligning to TRBD2. CDR1 and CDR2 (germline): SGHAT, FQNNGV. The CDR3 spans 13 residues. J was trimmed by 15 bases and V by 5 bases; bases with no gene match: 6.

The V gene is TRBV14, the J gene TRBJ2-3; TRBD1 matches 9 bases. Germline trimming cut 4 bases from V and 5 bases from J; bases unmatched to any gene: 10. The CDR3 has 16 amino acids. Per the germline V gene, CDR1 is SGHDN and CDR2 is FVKESK. This CDR3 reads CASSPRPGQGGDTQYF. For the CDR3, the DNA is TGTGCCAGCAGCCCCCGTCCGGGACAGGGAGGAGATACGCAGTATTTT. Full variable domain (missing parts from reference TRBV14 and TRBJ2-3): EAGVTQFPSHSVIEKGQTVTLRCDPISGHDNLYWYRRVMGKEIKFLLHFVKESKQDESGMPNNRFLAERTGGTYSTLKVQPAELEDSGVYFCASSPRPGQGGDTQYFGPGTRLTVL.

The chain recombines TRBV6-5 with TRBJ1-1; D gene uncertain. The CDR3 has 15 residues. Trimming left V 4 bases short and J 1 base short, with 13 bases between. In germline, CDR1 is MNHEY, CDR2 SVGAGI. The CDR3 DNA is TGTGCCAGCAGTTCCCTGTCACTCAGGAACACTGAAGCTTTCTTT. Amino acid sequence: CASSSLSLRNTEAFF.

The chain has TRBV6-1 and TRBJ2-1; D not certain. The ends were cut back, 0 bases at V and 7 bases at J, with 13 bases in the middle. Per the germline V gene, CDR1 is MNHNS and CDR2 is SASEGT. This CDR3 has 15 amino acids. The CDR3 spells CASSEARTLKNEQFF. CDR3 coding DNA: TGTGCCAGCAGTGAAGCGAGGACCCTCAAAAATGAGCAGTTCTTC.

V usage is TRBV27 and J usage is TRBJ2-1, with 9 bases aligning to TRBD1. The CDR3 is made up of 15 amino acids. The V gene end was trimmed by 5 bases and the J gene end by 1 base; junction bases not matched to a gene: 3. CDR1 is MNHEY, CDR2 SMNVEV, per germline (reference sequence). In nucleotides, the CDR3 is TGTGCCAGCAGTCACAGGGGGCTGTCCTACAATGAGCAGTTCTTC. It specifies CASSHRGLSYNEQFF.

The chain links TRBV5-1 to TRBJ2-1; 8 nucleotides align to TRBD1. The CDR3 runs 13 residues. V lost 4 bases to trimming and J lost 7 bases; unmatched junction nucleotides: 4. Germline V CDR1 and CDR2: SGHRS, YFSETQ. CDR3 protein: CASSPTGGNEQFF. The CDR3 DNA sequence: TGCGCCAGCAGCCCCACAGGGGGGAATGAGCAGTTCTTC.

CDR3 sequence reads: CASSLGMWTSRRTPEQFF. CDR3 in DNA: TGTGCCAGCAGCTTGGGCATGTGGACTAGCCGTCGTACTCCTGAGCAGTTCTTC. This chain links TRBV11-1 with TRBJ2-1, with 8 bases that match TRBD2. The CDR3 runs 18 residues. V gave up 3 bases and J gave up 9 bases; unmatched junction bases: 19. From germline, CDR1 is SGHAT and CDR2 FQDESV (reference sequence).

V usage is TRBV14 and J usage is TRBJ2-2; tentatively, D is TRBD2 (5 bases). Trimming stripped 8 bases from V and 1 base from J, with 17 bases between. This CDR3 is 16 amino acids long. Looked up from germline, CDR1 is SGHDN and CDR2 is FVKESK. CDR3 bases: TGTGCCAGCCGGGAAGTCTCGAAAAAGAACACCGGGGAGCTGTTTTTT. Translated, it gives CASREVSKKNTGELFF.

This clone showed up just once. The rearrangement joins TRBV10-3 to TRBJ1-1; 8 bases match TRBD1. Germline CDR1 reads ENHRY; CDR2 reads SYGVKD. The ends lost 7 bases at V and 4 bases at J; junction bases unmatched: 5. There are 13 residues in the CDR3. The CDR3 DNA sequence: TGTGCCATCACAGGGGGCGGGATCACTGAAGCTTTCTTT. Translating gives CAITGGGITEAFF.

The CDR3 region has the DNA TGCGCCAGCAGCTTGAGACAGGGGGTAGGGATTCCTGAAGCTTTCTTT. It is translated as CASSLRQGVGIPEAFF. V and J are TRBV5-1 and TRBJ1-1; 9 positions match TRBD1. Germline V CDR1 and CDR2: SGHRS, YFSETQ. This CDR3 has 16 amino acids. Unmatched junction bases numbered 10, after V lost 1 base and J lost 6 bases.

The chain recombines TRBV7-2 with TRBJ2-3; D not certain. Trimming cost V 2 bases and J 9 bases, with 12 bases left between them. Looked up from germline, CDR1 is SGHTA and CDR2 is FQGNSA. The CDR3 is 13 residues long. In DNA form, the CDR3 reads TGTGCCAGCAGCTTAACCCAAGGTCCCACGCAGTATTTT. Amino acid sequence: CASSLTQGPTQYF.

This clone has a single count. This rearrangement joins TRBV5-1 to TRBJ2-5; 7 nucleotides match TRBD1. With V trimmed by 4 bases and J by 5 bases, 11 bases remained unmatched. CDR1 is SGHRS, CDR2 YFSETQ, per germline. The CDR3 contains 15 residues. The CDR3 loop reads CASSPGTGARETQYF. CDR3 nucleotide sequence: TGCGCCAGCAGCCCGGGTACAGGGGCCAGGGAGACCCAGTACTTC.

The CDR3 loop is CASSGTGDQPQHF. In DNA form, the CDR3 reads TGTGCCAGCAGCGGAACAGGGGATCAGCCCCAGCATTTT. The chain carries TRBV7-6 and TRBJ1-5, with 7 bases aligning to TRBD1. Germline trimming cut 5 bases from V and 5 bases from J; bases unmatched to any gene: 3. There are 13 residues in the CDR3. Germline CDR1 SGHVS, CDR2 FNYEAQ.

This sequence joins TRBV18 and TRBJ2-1, with 12 bases that match TRBD2. Germline V gives CDR1 KGHSH, CDR2 LQKENI. Trimming cost V 2 bases and J 9 bases; bases outside gene matches: 11. The CDR3 runs to 17 residues. The CDR3 DNA is TGTGCCAGCTCACCATGGCAGCTAGCGGGGGGGCCAGGTGAGCAGTTCTTC. Its protein product is CASSPWQLAGGPGEQFF.

CDR3 sequence: CASSGGLAGDNEQFF. CDR3 DNA: TGTGCCAGCAGCGGGGGACTAGCGGGAGACAATGAGCAGTTCTTC. The chain combines TRBV9 with TRBJ2-1; 14 nucleotides align to TRBD2. V shed 3 bases and J 5 bases; nucleotides not matched to a gene: 1. CDR3 length: 15 amino acids. CDR1 is SGDLS and CDR2 is YYNGEE in the germline V gene.

The chain links TRBV6-4 to TRBJ2-2; D is ambiguous. The germline V gene has CDR1 MRHNA and CDR2 SNTAGT. The CDR3 is 14 residues long. Trimming took off 9 bases at V and 0 bases at J, with 11 bases between the two ends. CDR3 protein: CASRIGANTGELFF. CDR3 DNA sequence: TGTGCCAGTCGTATTGGAGCGAACACCGGGGAGCTGTTTTTT.

This clone was seen a handful of times. The chain carries TRBV7-9 and TRBJ1-4, with D unresolved. The CDR3 runs 14 residues. Germline loops: CDR1 SEHNR, CDR2 FQNEAQ (reference sequence). V was pared by 2 bases and J by 6 bases, with 10 bases between. CDR3 nucleotides: TGTGCCAGCAGCTTACGGGTTCCGTATGAAAAACTGTTTTTT. It specifies CASSLRVPYEKLFF.

This chain links TRBV10-2 with TRBJ2-3; tentatively, D is TRBD1 (5 bases). Deletions cut 3 bases from V and 6 bases from J, with 13 bases between. The CDR3 extends over 14 amino acids. The germline CDR1 and CDR2 sequences are WSHSY and SAAADI. Written as DNA, the CDR3 is TGCGCCAGCAGTGAATTAGGGGTCAGTGATACGCAGTATTTT. It is translated as CASSELGVSDTQYF.